This is a list of T cell receptor beta chains from one sample in a study of blood T cells in healthy people across ages. TCRdb called the 5' RACE reads again in MiXCR, with one record for every CDR3 protein. The table shows 600,000 to 650,000 distinct CDR3 sequences, with about 53% occurring only once. The specimen sequenced was blood. All receptors come from a man between 60 and 75 years old in good health. Both conserved end residues are part of each CDR3. D genes are given only for firm matches. The listing skips clone size in some rows; elsewhere it reads once, few, many or a size class.

V	J	size	D	CDR3	DNA
TRBV6-1	TRBJ1-2	once	-	CASSEGFIGLTYGYTF	TGTGCCAGCAGTGAAGGCTTTATCGGACTCACCTATGGCTACACCTTC
TRBV5-1	TRBJ2-5	-	-	CASSPDPTRWETQYF	TGCGCCAGCAGCCCCGACCCAACTAGATGGGAGACCCAGTACTTC
TRBV4-1	TRBJ1-2	-	-	CASSQTDSYFYGYTF	TGCGCCAGCAGCCAAACGGACAGCTACTTCTATGGCTACACCTTC
TRBV24-1	TRBJ1-2	-	-	CATMRTDYGYTF	TGTGCCACCATGCGGACGGACTATGGCTACACCTTC
TRBV20-1	TRBJ2-3	-	-	CSATYRASIPRTDTQYF	TGCAGTGCAACCTACAGGGCCTCCATCCCTCGCACAGATACGCAGTATTTT
TRBV5-1	TRBJ1-5	many	-	CASSLDSNQPQHF	TGCGCCAGCAGCCTTGATAGCAATCAGCCCCAGCATTTT
TRBV9	TRBJ1-2	-	-	CASSVDVGGLEGYTF	TGTGCCAGCAGCGTTGACGTCGGGGGGCTAGAGGGCTACACCTTC
TRBV11-1	TRBJ2-2	-	-	CASSLLGGGELFF	TGTGCCAGCAGCTTACTCGGAGGCGGGGAGCTGTTTTTT
TRBV3-1	TRBJ1-4	-	TRBD1	CASSQAGGATNEKLFF	TGTGCCAGCAGCCAAGCAGGGGGGGCAACTAATGAAAAACTGTTTTTT
TRBV3-1	TRBJ2-7	-	TRBD1	CASSPYSTGARHEQYF	TGTGCCAGCAGCCCCTATTCGACAGGGGCTCGCCACGAGCAGTACTTC
TRBV20-1	TRBJ2-1	-	-	CSAIRGTGREQFF	TGCAGTGCGATACGTGGGACCGGACGGGAGCAGTTCTTC
TRBV4-2	TRBJ1-2	-	-	CASSRAPRDGLNYGYTF	TGTGCCAGCAGCCGGGCCCCCCGGGACGGCCTTAACTATGGCTACACCTTC
TRBV6-5	TRBJ1-6	once	-	CASSYSTAEAWNSPLHF	TGTGCCAGCAGTTACTCGACGGCAGAAGCTTGGAATTCACCCCTCCACTTT
TRBV29-1	TRBJ2-3	-	-	CNGRGRFTDTQYF	TGCAACGGAAGAGGCAGATTCACAGATACGCAGTATTTT
TRBV28	TRBJ1-5	-	-	CASSLRQGSMVPQHF	TGTGCCAGCAGTTTACGGCAGGGTAGTATGGTGCCCCAGCATTTT
TRBV7-2	TRBJ1-6	-	TRBD1	CASSQGGAGIYSPLHF	TGTGCCAGCAGCCAGGGGGGGGCAGGGATCTATTCACCCCTCCACTTT
TRBV6-5	TRBJ2-5	few	-	CASSYSRRGVETQYF	TGTGCCAGCAGTTATTCTAGGCGCGGGGTGGAGACCCAGTACTTC
TRBV11-1	TRBJ1-6	-	-	CASSLRRGNSPLHF	TGTGCCAGCAGCTTACGCAGGGGAAATTCACCCCTCCACTTT
TRBV4-2	TRBJ1-1	-	-	CASSQEKGGPPEAFF	TGTGCCAGCAGCCAAGAGAAGGGGGGTCCCCCTGAAGCTTTCTTT
TRBV7-2	TRBJ1-3	-	TRBD1	CASSLAQDRGYGTIYF	TGTGCCAGCAGCTTAGCGCAAGACAGGGGTTACGGCACCATATATTTT
TRBV5-1	TRBJ2-5	-	-	CASSLDIGMETQYF	TGCGCCAGCAGCTTGGATATAGGGATGGAGACCCAGTACTTC
TRBV29-1	TRBJ1-2	-	-	CSVWSNYGYTF	TGCAGCGTTTGGTCCAACTATGGCTACACCTTC
TRBV20-1	TRBJ2-3	few	-	CSARETRTSTDTQYF	TGCAGTGCTAGAGAGACCAGGACTAGCACAGATACGCAGTATTTT
TRBV7-7	TRBJ2-5	few	TRBD2	CASSPRPAGGQETQYF	TGTGCCAGCAGTCCGCGTCCTGCGGGAGGGCAAGAGACCCAGTACTTC
TRBV18	TRBJ2-1	-	-	CASSSSEQFF	TGTGCCAGCTCCTCGAGTGAGCAGTTCTTC
TRBV28	TRBJ2-5	-	TRBD1	CASSNTGAWETQYF	TGTGCCAGCAGTAATACAGGGGCGTGGGAGACCCAGTACTTC
TRBV5-6	TRBJ1-5	-	-	CASSREGLGQPQHF	TGTGCCAGCAGCCGGGAGGGGTTGGGGCAGCCCCAGCATTTT
TRBV20-1	TRBJ2-7	-	TRBD2	CSASEGLAGGSYEQYF	TGCAGTGCCAGCGAGGGACTAGCGGGGGGTTCCTACGAACAGTACTTC
TRBV20-1	TRBJ1-2	-	TRBD1	CSARGDRGGYGYTF	TGCAGTGCTAGGGGTGACAGGGGAGGCTATGGCTACACCTTC
TRBV12-3/TRBV12-4	TRBJ2-3	-	-	CASSPRVADAQYF	TGTGCCAGCAGTCCCAGGGTGGCAGATGCGCAATATTTT
TRBV13	TRBJ2-5	-	TRBD1	CASSPQGARETQYF	TGTGCCAGCAGCCCCCAGGGGGCCCGAGAGACCCAGTACTTC
TRBV6-6	TRBJ2-5	-	TRBD2	CASSYSAGGSQETQYF	TGTGCCAGCAGTTACTCGGCGGGGGGGTCCCAAGAGACCCAGTACTTC
TRBV4-2	TRBJ2-3	-	-	CASSQEGQGSTDTQYF	TGTGCCAGCAGCCAAGAGGGTCAGGGGAGTACAGATACGCAGTATTTT
TRBV7-2	TRBJ2-6	-	-	CASSLALCDISSGANVLTF	TGTGCCAGCAGCTTAGCGCTATGTGACATAAGCTCTGGGGCCAACGTCCTGACTTTC
TRBV10-2	TRBJ2-4	-	-	CASRVGGALAKNIQYF	TGCGCCAGCAGGGTGGGAGGAGCCCTAGCCAAAAACATTCAGTACTTC
TRBV5-6	TRBJ1-6	-	TRBD1	CASSRGQGGGSPLHF	TGTGCCAGCAGCCGGGGACAGGGGGGCGGTTCACCCCTCCACTTT
TRBV20-1	TRBJ2-7	-	TRBD1	CSAEGQGDRYEQYF	TGCAGTGCGGAAGGACAGGGGGATCGGTACGAGCAGTACTTC
TRBV20-1	TRBJ2-1	many	TRBD1	CSARGPGQGYNEQFF	TGCAGTGCTAGAGGGCCGGGACAGGGTTACAATGAGCAGTTCTTC
TRBV28	TRBJ2-5	once	TRBD1	CASSLSGTVYETQYF	TGTGCCAGCAGTTTATCCGGGACAGTATACGAGACCCAGTACTTC
TRBV7-2	TRBJ2-3	few	-	CASSQWAGRTDTQYF	TGTGCCAGCAGCCAGTGGGCAGGGCGCACAGATACGCAGTATTTT
TRBV20-1	TRBJ2-3	once	TRBD2	CSAPDWGGNTDTQYF	TGCAGTGCTCCCGACTGGGGGGGAAACACAGATACGCAGTATTTT
TRBV12-3/TRBV12-4	TRBJ2-7	-	TRBD1	CASSFRGHNSYEQYF	TGTGCCAGCAGTTTCAGGGGGCACAACTCCTACGAGCAGTACTTC
TRBV5-8	TRBJ2-1	-	-	CASSPGTPVRGEQFF	TGTGCCAGCAGCCCGGGGACCCCAGTGCGGGGTGAGCAGTTCTTC
TRBV5-1	TRBJ2-5	-	-	CASSLGRNQAETQYF	TGCGCCAGCAGCTTGGGGCGGAACCAGGCAGAGACCCAGTACTTC
TRBV5-1	TRBJ2-1	-	-	CASSQLVTNEQFF	TGCGCCAGCAGCCAACTAGTTACCAATGAGCAGTTCTTC
TRBV4-2	TRBJ2-5	few	TRBD1	CASRGTGTGAGKTQYF	TGTGCCAGCAGAGGAACGGGGACAGGGGCTGGGAAGACCCAGTACTTC
TRBV6-6	TRBJ1-2	few	-	CASSYQDVSYGYTF	TGTGCCAGCAGTTACCAGGATGTTTCCTATGGCTACACCTTC
TRBV9	TRBJ2-3	-	-	CASSAQSSISDTQYF	TGTGCCAGCAGCGCCCAGTCTAGTATATCAGATACGCAGTATTTT
TRBV7-9	TRBJ2-4	-	-	CASSLGGDIQYF	TGTGCCAGCAGCTTGGGTGGGGACATTCAGTACTTC
TRBV29-1	TRBJ1-1	-	-	CSVEGWSFMNTEAFF	TGCAGCGTTGAAGGCTGGAGTTTTATGAACACTGAAGCTTTCTTT
TRBV7-9	TRBJ1-1	few	TRBD1	CASSRDRAGGTEAFF	TGTGCCAGCAGCCGAGACAGGGCAGGGGGCACTGAAGCTTTCTTT
TRBV7-8	TRBJ2-5	-	-	CASSVQDPEETQYF	TGTGCCAGCAGCGTACAGGATCCTGAAGAGACCCAGTACTTC
TRBV29-1	TRBJ2-3	once	-	CSVEGGVPDTQYF	TGCAGCGTTGAGGGAGGTGTCCCAGATACGCAGTATTTT
TRBV28	TRBJ1-1	-	-	CASSLVGTTEAFF	TGTGCCAGCAGTTTGGTCGGGACCACTGAAGCTTTCTTT
TRBV20-1	TRBJ2-5	few	TRBD2	CSAPPGGGETQYF	TGCAGTGCCCCCCCTGGCGGGGGGGAGACCCAGTACTTC
TRBV4-1	TRBJ1-6	-	TRBD1	CASSLRQGAGNSPLHF	TGCGCCAGCAGCCTACGACAGGGGGCCGGGAATTCACCCCTCCACTTT
TRBV4-2	TRBJ2-3	-	TRBD2	CASSPSLAGGPTDTQYF	TGTGCCAGCAGCCCGTCACTAGCGGGGGGACCCACAGATACGCAGTATTTT